A single sample gave rise to the 29 T cell receptor beta chains below, sequenced in a study of blood T cell repertoires in COVID-19. Assay used: immunoSEQ multiplex PCR; TCRdb lists only in-frame clones, some missing. The data show 390,000 or so clones, 80% to 90% seen once. The sequencing sample was made of peripheral blood. These receptors all stem from a woman aged 25 to 45 with active or convalescent COVID-19.

This chain joins TRBV7-9 and TRBJ2-3, with a tentative D call TRBD2 (7 bases). The V gene lost 6 bases and the J gene lost 1 base, with 20 bases spanning the gap. The CDR3 length is 17 residues. From germline, CDR1 is SEHNR and CDR2 FQNEAQ (reference sequence). DNA of the CDR3: TGTGCCAGCAGGATTACGGGGGGCCGGAGACGCACAGATACGCAGTATTTT. Translated, it gives CASRITGGRRRTDTQYF.

The J gene is TRBJ2-1, the V gene TRBV5-1; 13 bases agree with TRBD2. The CDR3 consists of 15 residues. Germline CDR1 SGHRS, CDR2 YFSETQ. V was pared by 4 bases and J by 5 bases, with 3 bases of the junction left unmatched. CDR3 sequence (DNA): TGCGCCAGCAGCCCGGGACTAGCGGGAAACAATGAGCAGTTCTTC. Its translation: CASSPGLAGNNEQFF. Full variable domain (rest looked up from reference TRBV5-1 and TRBJ2-1): KAGVTQTPRYLIKTRGQQVTLSCSPISGHRSVSWYQQTPGQGLQFLFEYFSETQRNKGNFPGRFSGRQFSNSRSEMNVSTLELGDSALYLCASSPGLAGNNEQFFGPGTRLTVL.

For the CDR3, the DNA is TGTGCCAGCAGTTTACGGCCAGGGGGTTTGAACACTGAAGCTTTCTTT. It specifies CASSLRPGGLNTEAFF. The chain links TRBV27 to TRBJ1-1, with TRBD1 matching over 7 bases. The ends lost 2 bases at V and 0 bases at J; junction bases unmatched: 6. This CDR3 is built from 16 residues. From germline, CDR1 is MNHEY and CDR2 SMNVEV (reference sequence).

About this clone: Within the sample, other DNA sequences also encode this same CDR3. CDR3 sequence reads: CASSQGGQGGTEAFF. The DNA of the CDR3 is TGTGCCAGCAGCCAAGGTGGGCAGGGTGGGACTGAAGCTTTCTTT. This sequence joins TRBV3-1 (or the pseudogene TRBV3-2) and TRBJ1-1; tentative D call: TRBD1 (5 bases). The CDR3 length is 15 residues. Per germline, CDR1 LGHDT and CDR2 YNNKEL (reference sequence). V shed 1 base and J shed 5 bases, with 14 bases lying between them.

The chain recombines TRBV6-1 with TRBJ2-7; D not certain. This CDR3 region has 14 residues. CDR1 is MNHNS, CDR2 SASEGT, per germline. Trimming cost V 3 bases and J 5 bases, with 14 bases left between them. The CDR3 region is CASSETSLSHEQYF. In DNA, the CDR3 is TGTGCCAGCAGTGAGACATCTCTCAGCCACGAGCAGTACTTC.

This clone was counted between two and nine times. The chain is built from TRBV29-1 and TRBJ2-7, with a tentative D call TRBD2 (6 bases). The length of the CDR3 is 12 residues. Looked up from germline, CDR1 is SQVTM and CDR2 is ANQGSEA. The V gene lost 3 bases and the J gene lost 2 bases, with 8 bases spanning the gap. Written as DNA, the CDR3 is TGCAGCGTTGATAGCGGCACCTACGAGCAGTACTTC. Protein sequence: CSVDSGTYEQYF.

The chain carries TRBV5-8 and TRBJ1-1, with 9 nucleotides matching TRBD1. Germline V lookup: CDR1 SGHTS, CDR2 YDEGEE. J gave up 6 bases and V 4 bases, and 10 bases lay outside the gene matches. The CDR3 consists of 15 residues. This CDR3 is CASSRRDRVGSEAFF. CDR3 bases: TGTGCCAGCAGCCGAAGGGACAGGGTAGGTTCTGAAGCTTTCTTT.

The CDR3 coding sequence is TGTGCCAGCAGGTGGACTAGCGCCGATACGCAGTATTTT. Protein: CASRWTSADTQYF. The chain couples TRBV27 to TRBJ2-3; 9 nucleotides align to TRBD2. V shed 6 bases and J 6 bases; nucleotides not matched to a gene: 4. Germline V lookup: CDR1 MNHEY, CDR2 SMNVEV (reference sequence). This CDR3 spans 13 amino acids.

The genes are TRBV30 and TRBJ2-1; 9 bases are a match to TRBD2. Germline CDR1 reads GTSNPN; CDR2 reads SVGIG (reference sequence). The CDR3 covers 13 residues. V shed 3 bases, J shed 6 bases, and the junction held 3 bases outside the gene matches. CDR3 coding DNA: TGTGCCTGGAGGCTAGCGGGAACCAATGAGCAGTTCTTC. Its protein is CAWRLAGTNEQFF.

V is TRBV30 and J is TRBJ1-4; no firm D call. Germline V CDR1 and CDR2: GTSNPN, SVGIG (reference sequence). Trimming took off 3 bases at V and 5 bases at J, with 13 bases between the two ends. The CDR3 loop spans 14 amino acids. The CDR3 nucleotides read TGTGCCTGGAGCGCGGGCCTTATAAATGAAAAACTGTTTTTT. This translates into CAWSAGLINEKLFF.

The chain is built from TRBV3-1 (or the pseudogene TRBV3-2) and TRBJ2-2; 7 bases line up with TRBD1. The CDR3 sequence is 16 residues long. Trimming cost V 5 bases and J 10 bases; bases outside gene matches: 16. The V gene's germline CDR1 is LGHDT and CDR2 YNNKEL (reference sequence). The CDR3 protein is CASSSWGRDSRKELFF. The CDR3 nucleotides are TGTGCCAGCAGCTCGTGGGGCCGGGACAGCCGGAAGGAGCTGTTTTTT.

V usage is TRBV10-3 and J usage is TRBJ2-7; TRBD2 might be the D (6 bases). The germline V and J ends were trimmed by 0 bases and 5 bases, with 14 bases remaining between them. Per the germline V gene, CDR1 is ENHRY and CDR2 is SYGVKD. The CDR3 extends over 15 amino acids. For the CDR3, the DNA is TGTGCCATCAGTGAGTCGAGGAAGGCTAGCGACGAGCAGTACTTC. The encoded protein is CAISESRKASDEQYF.

The chain has TRBV5-6 and TRBJ2-7; 9 bases fit TRBD1. From germline, CDR1 is SGHDT and CDR2 YYEEEE. The CDR3 runs to 14 residues. The V gene end was trimmed by 5 bases and the J gene end by 3 bases; junction bases not matched to a gene: 6. The CDR3 region is CASRRRQGGYEQYF. In nucleotides, the CDR3 is TGTGCCAGCAGGCGCAGACAGGGGGGCTACGAGCAGTACTTC.

The chain carries TRBV15 and TRBJ2-7; 7 nucleotides align to TRBD1. With 3 bases clipped from V and 5 bases from J, the junction kept 7 bases outside the gene matches. CDR1 is LNHNV, CDR2 YYDKDF, per germline (reference sequence). CDR3 length: 14 residues. The chain's CDR3 is CATSSPTGVHEQYF. In DNA, the CDR3 is TGTGCCACCAGCAGTCCTACAGGGGTCCACGAGCAGTACTTC.

The CDR3 nucleotides are TGTGCCAGCAGCCGAAACTTTAGAAGGACTAGCGGGAGAAGTATCACCTACAATGAGCAGTTCTTC. It specifies CASSRNFRRTSGRSITYNEQFF. This chain links TRBV3-1 (or the pseudogene TRBV3-2) with TRBJ2-1; TRBD2 matches 13 bases. Trimming at V came to 4 bases and at J to 2 bases, leaving 20 bases not matched to a gene. CDR3 length: 22 residues. The germline V gene encodes CDR1 LGHDT and CDR2 YNNKEL (reference sequence).

CDR3 residues: CASTPGQGYGYTF. As DNA, the CDR3 is TGTGCCAGCACCCCGGGACAGGGCTATGGCTACACCTTC. V and J are TRBV5-6 and TRBJ1-2; 9 bases map to TRBD1. The CDR3 runs to 13 residues. V lost 6 bases to trimming and J lost 4 bases; unmatched junction nucleotides: 4. The germline CDR1 and CDR2 sequences are SGHDT and YYEEEE.

V is TRBV3-1 (or the pseudogene TRBV3-2) and J is TRBJ1-1; D not certain. Per the germline V gene, CDR1 is LGHDT and CDR2 is YNNKEL (reference sequence). The CDR3 extends over 15 amino acids. V lost 5 bases and J 0 bases, leaving 13 bases between the germline ends. The CDR3 protein is CASSRKTVMNTEAFF. For the CDR3, the DNA is TGTGCCAGCAGCAGGAAAACAGTCATGAACACTGAAGCTTTCTTT.

This rearrangement joins TRBV5-1 to TRBJ1-2; no clear D gene. The CDR3 consists of 13 residues. Trimming took off 0 bases at V and 5 bases at J, with 8 bases between the two ends. Germline loops: CDR1 SGHRS, CDR2 YFSETQ. Here the CDR3 reads CASSLDGPYGYTF. DNA for the CDR3: TGCGCCAGCAGCTTGGATGGCCCATATGGCTACACCTTC. The variable domain in full, with the rest retrieved from reference TRBV5-1 and TRBJ1-2, is KAGVTQTPRYLIKTRGQQVTLSCSPISGHRSVSWYQQTPGQGLQFLFEYFSETQRNKGNFPGRFSGRQFSNSRSEMNVSTLELGDSALYLCASSLDGPYGYTFGSGTRLTVV.

This chain links TRBV27 with TRBJ2-1, with D possibly matching TRBD2 (6 bases). The CDR3 has 16 amino acids. Germline V CDR1 and CDR2: MNHEY, SMNVEV (reference sequence). CDR3 sequence (DNA): TGTGCGGTAGCCCCCCTGGGACTGCCCTCCTACAATGAGCAGTTCTTC. Amino acid sequence: CAVAPLGLPSYNEQFF.

This clone was observed once. This chain links TRBV5-1 with TRBJ1-4; the D gene is possibly TRBD1 (5 bases). The V and J ends lost 2 bases and 4 bases respectively, with 12 bases between them. The V gene's germline CDR1 is SGHRS and CDR2 YFSETQ. The CDR3 spans 15 residues. CDR3 loop: CASSFGGGDNEKLFF. The DNA for the CDR3 is TGCGCCAGCAGCTTTGGAGGAGGGGATAATGAAAAACTGTTTTTT.

The V and J genes are TRBV2 and TRBJ1-2, with TRBD1 matching 9 bases. The CDR3 is made up of 15 amino acids. V lost 2 bases and J lost 8; bases outside the gene matches: 9. The germline CDR1 and CDR2 sequences are SNHLY and FYNNEI. The CDR3 region has the DNA TGTGCCAGCAGTGAAAGGTTCACAGGGGGCGTCGGCTACACCTTC. Translating it yields CASSERFTGGVGYTF.

This clone turned up a few times. The rearrangement joins TRBV7-9 to TRBJ2-7, with a weak D call TRBD2 (5 bases). V shed 1 base and J shed 13 bases, with 14 bases lying between them. This CDR3 has 12 residues. Germline CDR1 is SEHNR and CDR2 is FQNEAQ (reference sequence). In nucleotides, the CDR3 is TGTGCCAGCAGCTTAGGTCCCACTAGGATTTACTTC. Encoded protein: CASSLGPTRIYF.

This chain joins TRBV19 and TRBJ2-1; D not certain. Germline V CDR1 and CDR2: LNHDA, SQIVND (reference sequence). Deletions cut 9 bases from V and 6 bases from J, with 15 bases between. The CDR3 contains 13 residues. CDR3 DNA: TGTGCCAGACGGGTCTCGAGTCGCAATGAGCAGTTCTTC. Translation gives CARRVSSRNEQFF.

The gene calls are TRBV18 and TRBJ2-2, with D unresolved. CDR1 KGHSH and CDR2 LQKENI come from the germline V gene. The CDR3 runs 14 residues. V lost 5 bases to trimming and J lost 4 bases, with 11 bases between them. The DNA of the CDR3 is TGTGCCAGCTCAATCTCCCACAGCACCGGGGAGCTGTTTTTT. Encoded protein: CASSISHSTGELFF.

This clone has just one count. The V and J genes are TRBV7-2 and TRBJ2-2; no definite D call. V was clipped by 2 bases and J by 1 base, with 11 bases between them. The germline gives CDR1 SGHTA, CDR2 FQGNSA. The CDR3 length is 16 residues. The CDR3: CASSLNARRNTGELFF. CDR3 bases: TGTGCCAGCAGCTTAAACGCGAGAAGGAACACCGGGGAGCTGTTTTTT.

The gene calls are TRBV5-1 and TRBJ2-2; 11 nucleotides match TRBD1. The CDR3 contains 17 residues. V lost 0 bases and J lost 6; bases outside the gene matches: 7. Looked up from germline, CDR1 is SGHRS and CDR2 is YFSETQ. As DNA, the CDR3 is TGCGCCAGCAGCTTGGAAACACCGGGACAGGGGGCCGGGGAGCTGTTTTTT. It specifies CASSLETPGQGAGELFF.

The chain employs TRBV6-5 and TRBJ2-1, with TRBD2 matching over 14 bases. This CDR3 region has 15 residues. The germline V gene has CDR1 MNHEY and CDR2 SVGAGI. V shed 5 bases and J 5 bases; nucleotides not matched to a gene: 2. The CDR3 DNA sequence: TGTGCCAGCAGTCGGGGACTAGCGGGGGACAATGAGCAGTTCTTC. Amino acid sequence: CASSRGLAGDNEQFF.

The rearrangement joins TRBV25-1 to TRBJ2-5; TRBD1 aligns across 7 bases. The CDR3 loop spans 14 amino acids. Trimming removed 1 base from V and 4 bases from J; junction bases left unmatched: 3. Germline V gene lookup returns CDR1 MGHDK and CDR2 SYGVNS. The CDR3 DNA reads as TGTGCCAGCAGTGAATGGGCAGGGGGAGAGACCCAGTACTTC. It is translated as CASSEWAGGETQYF.

This clone is a singleton in its sample. The chain couples TRBV11-3 to TRBJ1-1, with 7 bases aligning to TRBD1. This CDR3 contains 13 residues. CDR1 and CDR2 from the germline V gene are SGHNT and YENEEA. The J segment lost 8 bases and the V segment lost 2 bases, leaving 5 bases of the junction unmatched. This chain's CDR3 is CASSLTTGAEAFF. In DNA form, the CDR3 reads TGTGCCAGCAGCTTAACAACAGGGGCGGAAGCTTTCTTT.